This TCR beta chain is drawn from a study of response to subunit inactivated influenza vaccine. TCRdb processed the RT-PCR reads anew with MiXCR; each CDR3 protein has one entry. The table shows some 500,000 distinct CDR3 sequences, with about 25% occurring only once. The study, taken as a whole, reports: Authors suggested few new T cells are recruited by each seasonal influenza vaccination.

With respect to this clonotype: Its specificity is unknown.

Sequences were derived from CD4+ T cells sorted from PBMCs, sampled more than 4 days after vaccination. This receptor was identified in a man over 45 who received an inactivated influenza vaccine.

The CDR3 bases are TGCAGCGAAGGGACAGGGGGTTTAAATGAGCAGTTCTTC. Its protein is CSEGTGGLNEQFF. The chain has TRBV29-1 and TRBJ2-1; 11 positions agree with TRBD1. CDR1 and CDR2 from the germline V gene are SQVTM and ANQGSEA. The ends lost 7 bases at V and 7 bases at J; junction bases unmatched: 6. The CDR3 consists of 13 residues.